These 3 T cell receptor beta chains came from one sample sequenced in a study of cytomegalovirus exposure and HLA in healthy donors. In the PCR, 60 Vbeta and 13 Jbeta primers were used. TCRdb's copy holds only in-frame clones and misses some; the assay was immunoSEQ multiplex PCR. The table includes approximately 130,000 clones, around 78% detected once. The sample taken for sequencing was PBMCs. The receptors stem from a woman aged 50 to 65 in good health and CMV-seronegative.

The chain links TRBV19 to TRBJ2-1; 7 nucleotides match TRBD1. The CDR3 spans 15 residues. V shed 2 bases, J shed 9 bases, and the junction held 10 bases outside the gene matches. The germline V gene encodes CDR1 LNHDA and CDR2 SQIVND (reference sequence). DNA of the CDR3: TGTGCCAGTAGTATATTGGCCAGGGGGATCGGTGAGCAGTTCTTC. Translating it yields CASSILARGIGEQFF. Together with reference TRBV19 and TRBJ2-1, the CDR3 gives the full variable domain: DGGITQSPKYLFRKEGQNVTLSCEQNLNHDAMYWYRQDPGQGLRLIYYSQIVNDFQKGDIAEGYSVSREKKESFPLTVTSAQKNPTAFYLCASSILARGIGEQFFGPGTRLTVL.

The chain is built from TRBV18 and TRBJ2-5, with D possibly matching TRBD1 (5 bases). Germline V CDR1 and CDR2: KGHSH, LQKENI. Trimming pared 2 bases from V and 2 bases from J, leaving 15 bases between. There are 16 residues in the CDR3. Written as DNA, the CDR3 is TGTGCCAGCTCACCATGGACACCCCTAGAACAAGAGACCCAGTACTTC. As protein: CASSPWTPLEQETQYF.

V is TRBV4-1 and J is TRBJ1-2; TRBD1 matches at 7 bases. V trimming: 2 bases; J trimming: 0 bases; junction bases outside the gene matches: 6. The CDR3 covers 16 residues. Germline V gene data show CDR1 as MGHRA and CDR2 as YSYEKL. The CDR3 nucleotides read TGCGCCAGCAGCCAACCCCGGGACAGATCTAACTATGGCTACACCTTC. Protein product: CASSQPRDRSNYGYTF.